The rows below give T cell receptor beta chains drawn from one sample of a study of blood T cell repertoires in COVID-19. Sequencing used immunoSEQ multiplex PCR; TCRdb keeps in-frame clones, though not all of them. The sample has about 210,000 clones, 80% to 90% seen once; the top ten hold roughly 1.5%. The sequencing sample was made of peripheral blood. The receptors stem from a man younger than 30 with active or convalescent COVID-19. Each CDR3 is given with its conserved first and last residue. The D gene is left open where the match is weak. A row's size may be missing; if present it is once, few, many or a size class.

d_call clone_size j_call v_call cdr3_nt cdr3_aa
NA NA TRBJ2-3 TRBV27 TGTGCCAGCAGTTTAATCAGGACAGATACGCAGTATTTT CASSLIRTDTQYF
TRBD1 NA TRBJ2-7 TRBV10-2 TGCGCCAGCTTATCACTGACAGGGGGCTTCTACGAGCAGTACTTC CASLSLTGGFYEQYF
TRBD2 NA TRBJ2-7 TRBV7-2 TGTGCCAGCAGCACTAGCGGAGCCTACGAGCAGTACTTC CASSTSGAYEQYF
TRBD2 NA TRBJ2-1 TRBV20-1 TGCAGTGCTAGTTGGGCGGGAGGGCCCGATGAGCAGTTCTTC CSASWAGGPDEQFF
TRBD1 NA TRBJ2-7 TRBV9 TGTGCCAGCAGCGGAATACAGGGGGGTTACGAGCAGTACTTC CASSGIQGGYEQYF
NA NA TRBJ2-7 TRBV21-1 TGTGCCAGCAGCCGGACAGGGGGTAGCGGGAGGGCCTCCTACGAGCAGTACTTC CASSRTGGSGRASYEQYF
TRBD2 once TRBJ2-1 TRBV19 TGTGCCAGTAGTATAGTCCCTAGCGGGAGCCGGTCCTACAATGAGCAGTTCTTC CASSIVPSGSRSYNEQFF
TRBD1 NA TRBJ1-3 TRBV6-5 TGTGCCAGCAGTTTAAAGGGGGCGTCTGACACCATATATTTT CASSLKGASDTIYF
TRBD1 NA TRBJ1-1 TRBV28 TGTGCCAGCAGGAGAACAGGGGCCACCTGGACTGAAGCTTTCTTT CASRRTGATWTEAFF
TRBD2 NA TRBJ2-5 TRBV29-1 TGCAGCGTTGGGCCCTTATCTAGCGGGATCCAAGAGACCCAGTACTTC CSVGPLSSGIQETQYF
NA NA TRBJ1-2 TRBV5-4 TGTGCCAGCAGGAGTGGACTTTCTGCTAACTATGGCTACACCTTC CASRSGLSANYGYTF
TRBD2 few TRBJ2-1 TRBV24-1 TGTGCCGTCACTAGCGGGAGGGCCCAGTTCTTC CAVTSGRAQFF
TRBD1 once TRBJ1-1 TRBV27 TGTGCCAGCAGTCTGGACAGGGGCCAGACCACTGAAGCTTTCTTT CASSLDRGQTTEAFF
NA NA TRBJ2-7 TRBV11-2 TGTGCCAGCAGCCCAAGGGGTAAGGCCTCCTACGAGCAGTACTTC CASSPRGKASYEQYF
TRBD2 NA TRBJ2-7 TRBV18 TGTGCCAGCTCTCCGACGGGGGGGTCCACCTCCTACGAGCAGTACTTC CASSPTGGSTSYEQYF
NA once TRBJ2-6 TRBV28 TGTGCCAGCACCTCCCCAGCAGGGTGGATGTCTGGGGCCAACGTCCTGACTTTC CASTSPAGWMSGANVLTF
NA NA TRBJ1-2 TRBV19 TGTGCCAGTGGAGACTACACCTTC CASGDYTF
TRBD1 once TRBJ1-5 TRBV6-5 TGTGCCAGCAGTTTACAGGGGGAACAGCCCCAGCATTTT CASSLQGEQPQHF
NA NA TRBJ1-6 TRBV27 TGTGCCAGCAGACGGACTCAGGGGTCCCTTATCGATACGCCCCTCCACTTT CASRRTQGSLIDTPLHF
NA NA TRBJ2-5 TRBV7-2 TGTGCCAGCAGCTCGACAACCCTGGGGACCCAGTACTTC CASSSTTLGTQYF
TRBD2 NA TRBJ2-1 TRBV20-1 TGCAGTGCTAGTGACCCGGCGGGAGACTCGGTGGACAATGAGCAGTTCTTC CSASDPAGDSVDNEQFF
NA NA TRBJ2-3 TRBV6-2/TRBV6-3 TGTGCCAGCAGTTACGCCGCAGGGGCGACCACAGATACGCAGTATTTT CASSYAAGATTDTQYF
NA NA TRBJ1-6 TRBV19 TGTGCCAGTAGCCCCTCGACCCCTACGGGACCCCTCCACTTT CASSPSTPTGPLHF
NA NA TRBJ2-1 TRBV5-8 TGTGCCAGCATAAGAAGGGCGCGGGATAACAATGAGCAGTTCTTC CASIRRARDNNEQFF
TRBD1 NA TRBJ2-1 TRBV11-2 TGTGCCAGCAGCTTAGCGGGGACAGGGGAGCAGTTCTTC CASSLAGTGEQFF
NA NA TRBJ2-3 TRBV10-3 TGTGCCATCAGTGAGTCGGCGGGGAGCACAGATACGCAGTATTTT CAISESAGSTDTQYF
TRBD2 few TRBJ2-7 TRBV9 TGTGCCAGCAGCGTAGACGGACTAGCGGGAGTGCTAAGCGAGCAGTACTTC CASSVDGLAGVLSEQYF
NA NA TRBJ2-3 TRBV5-4 TGTGCCAGCAGCTTGGCCATGGATACGCAGTATTTT CASSLAMDTQYF
TRBD2 NA TRBJ2-1 TRBV28 TGTGCCGCGGGGCTAGCGGGGGTCCAGTTCTTC CAAGLAGVQFF
TRBD2 NA TRBJ2-3 TRBV2 TGTGCCAGCAGTGAAGCAAGGACTAGCGCAGATACGCAGTATTTT CASSEARTSADTQYF
TRBD2 once TRBJ2-7 TRBV6-2/TRBV6-3 TGTGCCAGCAGTTACTCGGCACTAGCGGGAGGTGAGCAGTACTTC CASSYSALAGGEQYF
TRBD2 NA TRBJ2-1 TRBV11-2 TGTGCCAGCAGCTTAGTAGCGGGAGGTTCCCCCTACAATGAGCAGTTCTTC CASSLVAGGSPYNEQFF
NA NA TRBJ1-4 TRBV12-3/TRBV12-4 TGTGCCAGCAGGCCGGGATCGAATGAAAAACTGTTTTTT CASRPGSNEKLFF
NA NA TRBJ1-2 TRBV9 TGTGCCAGCAGCGTAGGCGACAGTATCTCCCTTGGCTACACCTTC CASSVGDSISLGYTF
NA NA TRBJ1-2 TRBV12-3/TRBV12-4 TGTGCCAGCAGTCTGGGGAGGGGAGGCTACACCTTC CASSLGRGGYTF
NA NA TRBJ2-7 TRBV28 TGTGCCAGCTTCCCCCGGGCGGGCTCCTACGAGCAGTACTTC CASFPRAGSYEQYF
TRBD1 few TRBJ1-1 TRBV7-9 TGTGCCAGCAGCTTAACCCAAGGGACAGGGTTGAACACTGAAGCTTTCTTT CASSLTQGTGLNTEAFF
TRBD2 few TRBJ2-1 TRBV4-2 TGTGCCAGCAGCCAAGAGACTAGCGGGACCTACAATGAGCAGTTCTTC CASSQETSGTYNEQFF
NA once TRBJ1-6 TRBV25-1 TGTGCCAGCAGTGAATTCGCGTTCGATCCCCTCCACTTT CASSEFAFDPLHF
TRBD2 NA TRBJ2-1 TRBV7-9 TGTGCCAGCAGCTTAGAGGCTAGCGGGAACAATGAGCAGTTCTTC CASSLEASGNNEQFF
NA many TRBJ1-3 TRBV6-5 TGTGCCAGCAGGACCTTGGACACTGGAAACACCATATATTTT CASRTLDTGNTIYF
NA NA TRBJ2-3 TRBV30 TGTGCCTTCCGGTCACGCACAGATACGCAGTATTTT CAFRSRTDTQYF
NA NA TRBJ2-7 TRBV30 TGTGCCTGGAGTGTATCGAGTACGGGAGACCGACGAACATTC CAWSVSSTGDRRTF
TRBD2 NA TRBJ2-2 TRBV30 TGTGCCTGGAGTGTAGGGGGACTAGCGGGAGTTAGCGGGGAGCTGTTTTTT CAWSVGGLAGVSGELFF
NA NA TRBJ2-2 TRBV9 TGTGCCAGCAGCCCGTCACCGGGAAGGAACACCGGGGAGCTGTTTTTT CASSPSPGRNTGELFF
TRBD1 NA TRBJ2-1 TRBV10-3 TGTGCCATCAGTGGGACAGGGGGAAGAAATGAGCAGTTCTTC CAISGTGGRNEQFF
NA NA TRBJ2-5 TRBV4-2 TGTGCCAGCAGCCAAGTAGGCGGCGGTCAAGAGACCCAGTACTTC CASSQVGGGQETQYF
NA NA TRBJ2-3 TRBV27 TGTGCCAGCAGTTCCTACAGGGTTAGCACAGATACGCAGTATTTT CASSSYRVSTDTQYF
NA NA TRBJ1-4 TRBV29-1 TGCAGCGTTGCTGGGGGCACCCTTAAAAATGAAAAACTGTTTTTT CSVAGGTLKNEKLFF
NA NA TRBJ2-7 TRBV5-1 TGCGCCAGCAGCCCTTTTTTGTCCTCCGTTCTCTACGAGCAGTACTTC CASSPFLSSVLYEQYF
TRBD1 NA TRBJ1-3 TRBV18 TGTGCCAGCTCACCCCAGGGGGCTGCTTCTGGAAACACCATATATTTT CASSPQGAASGNTIYF
TRBD2 NA TRBJ2-1 TRBV30 TGTGGAGCGGGGGGGTACAATGAGCAGTTCTTC CGAGGYNEQFF
TRBD2 NA TRBJ2-1 TRBV2 TGTGCCAGCACAAAAAGCGGGAACGGGGTCTACAATGAGCAGTTCTTC CASTKSGNGVYNEQFF
NA NA TRBJ1-5 TRBV6-1 TGTGCCAGCAGTGAATTAAAGGGACAAGGGAATCAGCCCCAGCATTTT CASSELKGQGNQPQHF
NA NA TRBJ1-1 TRBV11-2 TGTGCCAGCAGCTTAGATCCAGGCACTGAAGCTTTCTTT CASSLDPGTEAFF